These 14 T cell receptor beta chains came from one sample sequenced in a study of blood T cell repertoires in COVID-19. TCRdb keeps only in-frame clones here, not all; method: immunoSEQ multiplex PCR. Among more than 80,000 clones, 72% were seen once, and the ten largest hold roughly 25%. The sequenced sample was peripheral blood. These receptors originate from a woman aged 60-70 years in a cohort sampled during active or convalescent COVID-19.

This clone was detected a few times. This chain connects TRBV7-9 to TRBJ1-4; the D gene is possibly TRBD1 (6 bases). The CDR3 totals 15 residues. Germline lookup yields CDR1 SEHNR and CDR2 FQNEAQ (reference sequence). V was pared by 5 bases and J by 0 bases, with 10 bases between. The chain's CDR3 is CASSIGQTTNEKLFF. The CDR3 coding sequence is TGTGCCAGCAGCATTGGACAGACAACTAATGAAAAACTGTTTTTT.

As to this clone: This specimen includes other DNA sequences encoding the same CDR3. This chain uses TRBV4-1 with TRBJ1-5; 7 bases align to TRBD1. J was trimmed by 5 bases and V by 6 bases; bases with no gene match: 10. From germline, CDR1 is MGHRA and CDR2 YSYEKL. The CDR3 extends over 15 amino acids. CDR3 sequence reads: CASSQYGDSYQPQHF. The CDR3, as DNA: TGCGCCAGCAGTCAATACGGGGACAGCTATCAGCCCCAGCATTTT.

The CDR3 protein is CSATMDKRYTF. CDR3 bases: TGCAGTGCAACCATGGACAAGCGCTACACCTTC. The chain has TRBV20-1 and TRBJ1-2; D might be TRBD1 (5 bases). V was shortened by 6 bases and J by 9 bases, with 14 bases between the two germline ends. CDR1 DFQATT and CDR2 SNEGSKA come from the germline V gene (reference sequence). This CDR3 region has 11 residues.

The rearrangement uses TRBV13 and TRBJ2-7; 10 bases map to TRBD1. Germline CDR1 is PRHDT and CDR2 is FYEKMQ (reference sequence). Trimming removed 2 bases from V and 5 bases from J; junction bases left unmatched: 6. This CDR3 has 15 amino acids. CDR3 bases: TGTGCCAGCAGCTTAACCGGGACAGGGGACAACGAGCAGTACTTC. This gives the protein CASSLTGTGDNEQYF.

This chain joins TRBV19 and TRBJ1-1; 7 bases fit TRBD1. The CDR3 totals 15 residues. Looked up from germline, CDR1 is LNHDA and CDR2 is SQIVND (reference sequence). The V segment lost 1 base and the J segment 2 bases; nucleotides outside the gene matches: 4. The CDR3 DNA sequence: TGTGCCAGTAGTATAGCAGGGACAGCAAACACTGAAGCTTTCTTT. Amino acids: CASSIAGTANTEAFF.

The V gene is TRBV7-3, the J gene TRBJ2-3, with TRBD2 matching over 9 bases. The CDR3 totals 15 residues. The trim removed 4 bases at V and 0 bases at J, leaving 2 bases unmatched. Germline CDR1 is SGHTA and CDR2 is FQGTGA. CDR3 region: CASSYSGSSTDTQYF. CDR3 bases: TGTGCCAGCAGCTATAGCGGGAGTAGCACAGATACGCAGTATTTT.

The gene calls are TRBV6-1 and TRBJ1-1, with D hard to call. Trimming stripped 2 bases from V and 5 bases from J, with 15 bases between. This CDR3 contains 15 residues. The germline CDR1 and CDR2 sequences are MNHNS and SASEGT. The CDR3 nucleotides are TGTGCCAGCAGTGAATTTTCCCCGGGAAATACTGAAGCTTTCTTT. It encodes CASSEFSPGNTEAFF.

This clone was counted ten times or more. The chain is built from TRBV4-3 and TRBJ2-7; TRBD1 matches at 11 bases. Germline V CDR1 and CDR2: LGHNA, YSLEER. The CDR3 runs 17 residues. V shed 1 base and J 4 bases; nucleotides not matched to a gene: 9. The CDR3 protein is CASSQGPFGTGGYEQYF. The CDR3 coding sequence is TGCGCCAGCAGCCAAGGACCGTTTGGGACAGGGGGATACGAGCAGTACTTC.

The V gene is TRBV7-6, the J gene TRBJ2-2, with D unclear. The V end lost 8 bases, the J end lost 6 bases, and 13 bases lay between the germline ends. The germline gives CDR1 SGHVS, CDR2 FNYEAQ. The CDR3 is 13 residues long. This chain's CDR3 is CASADFWPGELFF. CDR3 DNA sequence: TGTGCCAGCGCCGACTTCTGGCCCGGGGAGCTGTTTTTT.

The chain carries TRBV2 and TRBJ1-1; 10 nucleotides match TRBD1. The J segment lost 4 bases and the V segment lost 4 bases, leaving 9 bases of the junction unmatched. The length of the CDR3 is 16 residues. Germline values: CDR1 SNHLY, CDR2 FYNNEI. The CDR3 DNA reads TGTGCCAGCAGTGGGAGGACAGGGGGTAGGGGCACTGAAGCTTTCTTT. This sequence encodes CASSGRTGGRGTEAFF.

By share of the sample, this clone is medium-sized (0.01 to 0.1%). This CDR3 reads CASSGTGGVGQPQHF. CDR3 nucleotides: TGTGCCAGTAGTGGGACAGGGGGCGTGGGGCAGCCCCAGCATTTT. The rearrangement joins TRBV19 to TRBJ1-5, with 12 bases matching TRBD1. The CDR3 sequence is 15 residues long. With 5 bases clipped from V and 7 bases from J, the junction kept 6 bases outside the gene matches. Germline values: CDR1 LNHDA, CDR2 SQIVND (reference sequence).

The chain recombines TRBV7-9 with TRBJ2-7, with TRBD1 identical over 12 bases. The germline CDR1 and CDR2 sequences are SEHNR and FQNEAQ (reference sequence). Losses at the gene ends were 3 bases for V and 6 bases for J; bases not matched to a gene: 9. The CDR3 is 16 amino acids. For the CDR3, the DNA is TGTGCCAGCAGCTTCCAACCGGGACAGGGGGCACTCGAGCAGTACTTC. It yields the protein CASSFQPGQGALEQYF.

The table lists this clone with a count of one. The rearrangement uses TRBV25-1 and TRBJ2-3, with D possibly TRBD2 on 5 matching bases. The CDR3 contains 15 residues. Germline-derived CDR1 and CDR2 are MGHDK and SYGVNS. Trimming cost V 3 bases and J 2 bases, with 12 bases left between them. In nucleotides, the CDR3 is TGTGCCAGCAGTGATAGTTCGGGGTTCACAGATACGCAGTATTTT. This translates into CASSDSSGFTDTQYF.

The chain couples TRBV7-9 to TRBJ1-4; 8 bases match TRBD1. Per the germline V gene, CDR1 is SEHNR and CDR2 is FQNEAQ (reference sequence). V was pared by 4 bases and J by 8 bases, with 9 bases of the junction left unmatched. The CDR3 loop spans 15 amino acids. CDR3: CASSSSDRGGEKLFF. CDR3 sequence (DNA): TGTGCCAGCAGCTCAAGTGACAGGGGCGGGGAAAAACTGTTTTTT.